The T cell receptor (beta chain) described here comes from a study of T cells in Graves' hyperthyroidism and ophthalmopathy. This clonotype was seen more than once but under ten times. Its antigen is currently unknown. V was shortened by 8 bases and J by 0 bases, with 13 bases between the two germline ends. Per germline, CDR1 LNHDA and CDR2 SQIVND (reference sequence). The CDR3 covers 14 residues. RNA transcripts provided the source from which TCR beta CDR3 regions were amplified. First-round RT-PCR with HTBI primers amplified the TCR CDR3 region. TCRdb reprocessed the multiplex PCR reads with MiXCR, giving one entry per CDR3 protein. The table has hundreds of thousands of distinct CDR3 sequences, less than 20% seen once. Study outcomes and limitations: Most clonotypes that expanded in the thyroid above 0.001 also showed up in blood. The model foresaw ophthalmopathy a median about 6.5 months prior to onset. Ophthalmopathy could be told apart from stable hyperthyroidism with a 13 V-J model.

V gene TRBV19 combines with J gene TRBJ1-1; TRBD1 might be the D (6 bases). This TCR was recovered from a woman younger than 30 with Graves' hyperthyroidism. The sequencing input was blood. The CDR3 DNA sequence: TGTGCCAGTTCCAGGGGACGGATGAACACTGAAGCTTTCTTT. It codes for CASSRGRMNTEAFF.